The sequence of this T cell receptor beta chain was determined in a study of breast tumors, draining lymph nodes, adjacent tissues. Study-wide points: That most tumor T cells come from lymph nodes remained unproven. Tumor TCR diversity was below lymph nodes but above nontumor tissue. Luminal-like breast cancer showed significantly higher tumor–nontumor repertoire similarity than basal-like. Findings are consistent with lymph node origin and intratumoral expansion of most tumor T cells.

Axillary draining lymph nodes of breast cancer patients supplied the node samples. This CDR3 has 14 residues. CDR1 is MNHNY and CDR2 is SVGAGI in the germline V gene (reference sequence). Worth noting for this clonotype: Its antigen remains unknown. Relative to the germline gene, one junction end is altered; a read error may explain this.

TCRdb redid the calling of the multiplex PCR reads with MiXCR, one entry per CDR3 protein. Seen here are around 130,000 distinct CDR3 sequences, 20% to 25% observed once, and the top ten hold 2.2%. This clonotype was obtained from a female donor with breast cancer. Some clones in this sample may be carry-over from other donors' samples. The chain employs TRBV6-6 and TRBJ2-7, with 11 bases lining up with TRBD2. Sample: axillary lymph node tissue. CDR3: CASSYELAGVVQYF. Written as DNA, the CDR3 is TGCGCCAGCAGTTACGAACTAGCGGGAGTAGTGCAGTACTTC.